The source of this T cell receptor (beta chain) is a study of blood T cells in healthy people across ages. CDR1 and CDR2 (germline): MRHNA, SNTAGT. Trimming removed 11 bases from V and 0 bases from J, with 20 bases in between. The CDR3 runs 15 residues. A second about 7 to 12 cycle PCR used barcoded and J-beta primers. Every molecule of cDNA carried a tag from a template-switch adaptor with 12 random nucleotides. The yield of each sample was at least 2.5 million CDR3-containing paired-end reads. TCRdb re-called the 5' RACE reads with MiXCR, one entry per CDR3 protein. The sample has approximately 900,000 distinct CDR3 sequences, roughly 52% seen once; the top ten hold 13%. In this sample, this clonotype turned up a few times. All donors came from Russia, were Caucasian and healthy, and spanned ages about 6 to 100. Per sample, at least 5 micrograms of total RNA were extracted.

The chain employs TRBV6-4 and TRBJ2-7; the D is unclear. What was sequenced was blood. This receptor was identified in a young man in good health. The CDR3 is CAASPERMFSYEQYF. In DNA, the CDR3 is TGTGCCGCCAGCCCAGAGCGAATGTTCTCCTACGAGCAGTACTTC.